The clone carrying this TCR beta chain appeared a few times. No antigen is known for it. The CDR3 spans 16 residues. J was trimmed by 0 bases and V by 7 bases; bases with no gene match: 10. Germline V gene data show CDR1 as MNHNS and CDR2 as SASEGT. The data belong to a study of T cell repertoires in cytomegalovirus infection. Across the whole study: A matching HLA type, together with CMV infection, was signaled by public TCR beta signatures.

TCRdb called the reads again in MiXCR, with one record for every CDR3 protein. Here the sample spans 300,000 or so distinct CDR3 sequences, roughly 25% being singletons. V and J are TRBV6-1 and TRBJ2-3, with 7 bases fitting TRBD1. This clonotype originated in a human donor in good health (CMV status not recorded). Some clones in this sample may be carry-over from other donors' samples. The sequenced sample was cultured PBMCs, obtained from culture after CMV antigen stimulation. The CDR3 sequence is CASNRRTGASTDTQYF. CDR3 in DNA: TGTGCCAGCAATCGGAGGACAGGCGCGAGCACAGATACGCAGTATTTT.